This entry describes one TCR beta chain. Antigen unknown. Relapse after autologous stem cell transplantation occurred in every patient, and brentuximab vedotin exposure varied. Best responses were complete response, partial response or progressive disease. Produced via immunoSEQ multiplex PCR; TCRdb's table is partial and in-frame only. The sample records nearly 55,000 clones, 81% being singletons. These data come from a study of PD-1 blockade in classical Hodgkin lymphoma. Study as a whole: Patients were dosed intravenously with nivolumab at 3 mg/kg every 2 weeks. General study findings and limits: Undefined causes, possibly disease activity or prior therapy, underlie the repertoire differences.

Between the trimmed V and J ends, which lost 3 bases and 1 base, there was a span of 6 bases. CDR1 SGHVS and CDR2 FNYEAQ come from the germline V gene. This CDR3 contains 14 residues. This clonotype was obtained from a human donor with classical Hodgkin lymphoma. The starting material was peripheral blood mononuclear cells (PBMCs), obtained at baseline. The chain combines TRBV7-6 with TRBJ2-2; D is undetermined. This chain's CDR3 is CASSFSVNTGELFF. DNA of the CDR3: TGTGCCAGCAGCTTCTCTGTGAACACCGGGGAGCTGTTTTTT.